This T cell receptor (beta chain) was obtained from a study of regulatory T cells in long-lasting Graves disease. Study-level background: Persistent Graves' disease required over 5 years of antithyroid drugs and positive TSH receptor antibodies. Study observations and caveats: TRBV28, TRBJ1-2 and TRBJ2-5 emerged as the favored segments in persistent disease.

Sequencing libraries for TCR beta were prepared with iRepertoire HTBI primers and Arm-PCR of CDR3 regions. TCRdb reprocessed the multiplex PCR reads with MiXCR, giving one entry per CDR3 protein. This sample has over 650,000 distinct CDR3 sequences, with around 30% found just once. This clonotype has ten or more counts. Its antigen is as yet unknown. CDR3 length equals 16 residues. Trimming cost V 0 bases and J 4 bases, with 15 bases left between them. CDR1 is LNHNV and CDR2 is YYDKDF in the germline V gene (reference sequence). Noted time point: persistent/refractory GD, antithyroid drugs over 5 years with positive TRAb. Scientists built the TCR library using RNA that was extracted from PBMCs. Recruitment took place at an endocrinology department in Xi'an, China.

Specimen: peripheral blood mononuclear cells (PBMCs), collected when the disease was refractory, from a patient treated with antithyroid drugs. The TCR originated in a female donor with Graves disease. This chain joins TRBV15 and TRBJ1-2; D gene unclear. The CDR3 DNA follows: TGTGCCACCAGCAGAGATGTGGCGCTGAAGGGCTATGGCTACACCTTC. Its protein product is CATSRDVALKGYGYTF.